This T cell receptor (beta chain) was recovered during a study of shared clonotypes between healthy human individuals. V lost 5 bases to trimming and J lost 7 bases; unmatched junction nucleotides: 11. Germline lookup yields CDR1 MNHEY and CDR2 SVGAGI. This CDR3 contains 15 residues. Clones were read by immunoSEQ multiplex PCR, and TCRdb kept only the in-frame ones, dropping some. The sample holds about 1.5 million clones, roughly 95% seen once. This sequence joins TRBV6-5 and TRBJ2-1, with 7 bases lining up with TRBD1. The sample taken for sequencing was naive CD4+ T cells sorted from blood. The sample's subset: CD45RA+ positively selected. This receptor was obtained from a young man in good health. As DNA, the CDR3 is TGTGCCAGCAGTCCCCTCCGACAGGGACCGAATGAGCAGTTCTTC. Translation: CASSPLRQGPNEQFF.